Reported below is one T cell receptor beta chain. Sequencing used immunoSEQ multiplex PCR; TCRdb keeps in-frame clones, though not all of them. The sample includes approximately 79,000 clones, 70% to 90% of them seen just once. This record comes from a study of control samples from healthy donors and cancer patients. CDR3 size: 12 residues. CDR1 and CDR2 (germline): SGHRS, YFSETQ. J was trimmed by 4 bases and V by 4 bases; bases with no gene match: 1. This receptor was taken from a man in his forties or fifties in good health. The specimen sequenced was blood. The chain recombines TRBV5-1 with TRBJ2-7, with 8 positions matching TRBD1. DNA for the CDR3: TGCGCCAGCAGCAACAGGGGGTACGAGCAGTACTTC. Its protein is CASSNRGYEQYF.